This T cell receptor (beta chain) was recovered during a study of cytotoxic CD8 clonotypes in ibrutinib-treated CLL. Only in-frame clones appear in the TCRdb table, and some are missing; sequencing was by immunoSEQ multiplex PCR. The table lists 150,000 to 250,000 clones, about 72% of them singletons. From germline, CDR1 is LGHNA and CDR2 YNFKEQ. The CDR3 totals 16 residues. V was clipped by 0 bases and J by 2 bases; unmatched bases: 3. The receptor was derived from a human donor with chronic lymphocytic leukemia. This sample comprised PBMCs, obtained after 24 months of ibrutinib treatment. J is TRBJ2-1 and V is TRBV4-2; 8 bases are a match to TRBD2. DNA of the CDR3: TGTGCCAGCAGCCAAGAACCGGGAGGGACCTACAATGAGCAGTTCTTC. Protein product: CASSQEPGGTYNEQFF.